This T cell receptor beta chain was sequenced for a study of cytomegalovirus exposure and HLA in healthy donors. General study findings and limits: Most CMV-associated TCR beta chains were later found to appear HLA-restricted. Reportedly, diagnosis of cytomegalovirus status by the classifier showed high specificity and sensitivity. Several of the most significant clusters appeared linked to common viral pathogens, based on a later analysis. In a later analysis, HLA-associated TCR beta chains were more clonally expanded than equally common others.

Comment on this clone: Its matching antigen is unknown.

PCR used 60 Vbeta primers and 13 Jbeta primers. Generated by immunoSEQ multiplex PCR, the TCRdb table keeps only in-frame clones and is missing some. Here the sample spans almost 200,000 clones, roughly 77% being singletons. V gave up 0 bases and J gave up 3 bases; unmatched junction bases: 8. The CDR3 consists of 16 residues. Germline CDR1 is ENHRY and CDR2 is SYGVKD. This TCR was recovered from a male donor in good health and CMV-seropositive. The V call is TRBV10-3, the J call TRBJ2-7; 7 bases align to TRBD1. Sequencing input: PBMCs. The DNA of the CDR3 is TGTGCCATCAGTGAGTCGAGCTGGGACAGCCACTACGAGCAGTACTTC. Translating it yields CAISESSWDSHYEQYF.